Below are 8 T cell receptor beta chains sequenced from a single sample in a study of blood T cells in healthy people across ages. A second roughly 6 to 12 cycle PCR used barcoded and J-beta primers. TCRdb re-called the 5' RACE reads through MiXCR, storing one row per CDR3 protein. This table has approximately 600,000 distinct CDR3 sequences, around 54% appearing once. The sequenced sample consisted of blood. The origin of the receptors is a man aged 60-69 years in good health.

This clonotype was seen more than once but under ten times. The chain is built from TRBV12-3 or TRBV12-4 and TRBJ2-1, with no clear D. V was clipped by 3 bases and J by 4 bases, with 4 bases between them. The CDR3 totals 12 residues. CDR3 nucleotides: TGTGCCAGCAGTTTCTTGTACAATGAGCAGTTCTTC. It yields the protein CASSFLYNEQFF.

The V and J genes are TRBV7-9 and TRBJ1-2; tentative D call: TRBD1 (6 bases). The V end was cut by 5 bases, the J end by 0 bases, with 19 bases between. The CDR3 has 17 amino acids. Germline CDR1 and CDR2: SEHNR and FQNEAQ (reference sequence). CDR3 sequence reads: CASSQVDSRGANYGYTF. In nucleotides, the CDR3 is TGTGCCAGCAGCCAAGTTGACAGTAGGGGGGCTAACTATGGCTACACCTTC.

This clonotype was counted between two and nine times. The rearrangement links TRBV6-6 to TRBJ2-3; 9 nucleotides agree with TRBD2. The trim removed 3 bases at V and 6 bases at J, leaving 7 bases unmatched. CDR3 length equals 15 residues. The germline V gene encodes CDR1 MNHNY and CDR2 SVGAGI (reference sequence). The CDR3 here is CASSYRGLASDTQYF. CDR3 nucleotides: TGTGCCAGCAGTTATCGTGGACTAGCGTCGGATACGCAGTATTTT.

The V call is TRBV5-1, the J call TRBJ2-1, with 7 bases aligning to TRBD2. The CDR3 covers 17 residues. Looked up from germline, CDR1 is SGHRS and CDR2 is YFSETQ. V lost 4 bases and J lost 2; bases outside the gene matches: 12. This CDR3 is CASSTTLAGPPYNEQFF. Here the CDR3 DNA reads TGCGCCAGCAGCACAACTTTAGCGGGCCCACCCTACAATGAGCAGTTCTTC.

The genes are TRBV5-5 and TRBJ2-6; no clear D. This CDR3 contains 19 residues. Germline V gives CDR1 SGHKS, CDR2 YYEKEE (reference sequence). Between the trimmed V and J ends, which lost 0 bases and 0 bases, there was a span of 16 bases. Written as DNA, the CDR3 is TGTGCCAGCAGCTTGGAATCCCAAGTAGGTTACTCTGGGGCCAACGTCCTGACTTTC. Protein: CASSLESQVGYSGANVLTF.

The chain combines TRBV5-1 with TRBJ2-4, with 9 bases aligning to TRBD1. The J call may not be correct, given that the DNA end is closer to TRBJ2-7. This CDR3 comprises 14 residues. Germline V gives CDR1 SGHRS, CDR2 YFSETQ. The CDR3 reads CATRTGTGHSEQYF. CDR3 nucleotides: TGCGCCACCCGAACCGGGACAGGGCATAGCGAGCAGTACTTC.

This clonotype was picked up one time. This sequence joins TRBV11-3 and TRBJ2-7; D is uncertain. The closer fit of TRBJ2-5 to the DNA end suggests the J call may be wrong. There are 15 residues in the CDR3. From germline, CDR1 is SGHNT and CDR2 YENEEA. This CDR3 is CASSLGASPWETQYF. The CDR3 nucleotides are TGTGCCAGCAGCTTAGGGGCTTCCCCGTGGGAGACCCAGTACTTC.

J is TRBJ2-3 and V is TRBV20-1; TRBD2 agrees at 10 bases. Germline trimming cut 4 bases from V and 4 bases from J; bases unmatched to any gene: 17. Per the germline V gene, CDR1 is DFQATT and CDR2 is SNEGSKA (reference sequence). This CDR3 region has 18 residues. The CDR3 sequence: CSANPPAGGPNLPDTQYF. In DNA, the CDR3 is TGCAGTGCTAACCCACCAGCGGGGGGGCCTAATCTCCCAGATACGCAGTATTTT.